This is a list of T cell receptor beta chains from one sample in a study of blood T cell repertoires in COVID-19. Profiled with immunoSEQ multiplex PCR; TCRdb holds only in-frame clones, not every one. This table has fewer than 110,000 clones, 84% appearing once. The sequenced material came from peripheral blood. The source is a human donor in a cohort sampled during active COVID-19. CDR3s leave out the opening cysteine and the closing phenylalanine or tryptophan. Fields, in order: CDR3 protein, J gene, CDR3 length, V gene.

CDR3: ASSFLKGQRNTGELF
J: TRBJ2-2
length: 15
V: TRBV5-6

CDR3: ASSPGTGAFGSNQPQH
J: TRBJ1-5
length: 16
V: TRBV6-6

CDR3: ASSQDGGVTGYT
J: TRBJ1-2
length: 12
V: TRBV4-3

CDR3: ASSIFTTQNGNTIY
J: TRBJ1-3
length: 14
V: TRBV19

CDR3: ASSPPISGGYEQY
J: TRBJ2-7
length: 13
V: TRBV18

CDR3: ASSQDRVRGSYGYT
J: TRBJ1-2
length: 14
V: TRBV3-1/TRBV3-2

CDR3: ASSPGRIQGVEQF
J: TRBJ2-1
length: 13
V: TRBV19

CDR3: ASSYGAGGTYEQY
J: TRBJ2-7
length: 13
V: TRBV5-5

CDR3: ASSPGTRSGNEQF
J: TRBJ2-1
length: 13
V: TRBV5-6

CDR3: ASSRDRGPSSYNEQF
J: TRBJ2-1
length: 15
V: TRBV7-2

CDR3: ASSWAGGADTQY
J: TRBJ2-3
length: 12
V: TRBV5-1

CDR3: ASSLVRTLYEQY
J: TRBJ2-7
length: 12
V: TRBV11-2

CDR3: ASSFSFHGEPPYNEQF
J: TRBJ2-1
length: 16
V: TRBV7-8

CDR3: ASSQTGDTQY
J: TRBJ2-3
length: 10
V: TRBV7-3

CDR3: ASSPGRQLSNEQF
J: TRBJ2-1
length: 13
V: TRBV18

CDR3: ASSPRQGIYGYT
J: TRBJ1-2
length: 12
V: TRBV27

CDR3: ASSSPQGQGNTGELF
J: TRBJ2-2
length: 15
V: TRBV5-1

CDR3: ASSLPGKGSYNEQF
J: TRBJ2-1
length: 14
V: TRBV5-4

CDR3: ASSFSSGGQGHDEQF
J: TRBJ2-1
length: 15
V: TRBV5-1

CDR3: ASSGQYNEKLF
J: TRBJ1-4
length: 11
V: TRBV19

CDR3: ASSLRQGARWNQPQH
J: TRBJ1-5
length: 15
V: TRBV7-3

CDR3: ASSPGGGGAKINEQF
J: TRBJ2-1
length: 15
V: TRBV5-4

CDR3: ASRGTGTSYEQY
J: TRBJ2-7
length: 12
V: TRBV27

CDR3: ASSPQSGTVTGELF
J: TRBJ2-2
length: 14
V: TRBV13

CDR3: ASSIDIQGLAGYGYT
J: TRBJ1-2
length: 15
V: TRBV19

CDR3: ASSLGDSGEQY
J: TRBJ2-7
length: 11
V: TRBV12-3/TRBV12-4

CDR3: ASSRLDRSNYGYT
J: TRBJ1-2
length: 13
V: TRBV14

CDR3: ASSSGNTEAF
J: TRBJ1-1
length: 10
V: TRBV6-2/TRBV6-3

CDR3: ASSGGQNNSPLH
J: TRBJ1-6
length: 12
V: TRBV9

CDR3: ASSPPVGRHTEAF
J: TRBJ1-1
length: 13
V: TRBV18